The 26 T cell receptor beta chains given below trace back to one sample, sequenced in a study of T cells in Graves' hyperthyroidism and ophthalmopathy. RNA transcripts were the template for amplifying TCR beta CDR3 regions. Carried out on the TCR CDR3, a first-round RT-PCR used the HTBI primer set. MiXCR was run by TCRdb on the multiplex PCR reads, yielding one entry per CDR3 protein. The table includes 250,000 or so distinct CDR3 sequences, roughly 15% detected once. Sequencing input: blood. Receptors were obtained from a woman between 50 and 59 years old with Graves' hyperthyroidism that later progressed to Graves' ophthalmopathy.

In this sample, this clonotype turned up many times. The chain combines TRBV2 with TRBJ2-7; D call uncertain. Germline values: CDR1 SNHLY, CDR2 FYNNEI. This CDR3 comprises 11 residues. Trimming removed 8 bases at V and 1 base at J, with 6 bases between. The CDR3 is CASVISYEQYF. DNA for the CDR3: TGTGCCAGCGTGATATCCTACGAGCAGTACTTC. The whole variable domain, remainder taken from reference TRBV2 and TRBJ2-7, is EPEVTQTPSHQVTQMGQEVILRCVPISNHLYFYWYRQILGQKVEFLVSFYNNEISEKSEIFDDQFSVERPDGSNFTLKIRSTKLEDSAMYFCASVISYEQYFGPGTRLTVT.

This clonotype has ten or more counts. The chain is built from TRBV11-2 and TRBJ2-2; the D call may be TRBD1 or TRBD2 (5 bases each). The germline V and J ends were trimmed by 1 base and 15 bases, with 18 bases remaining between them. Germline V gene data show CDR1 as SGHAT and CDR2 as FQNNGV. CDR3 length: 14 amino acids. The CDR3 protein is CASSLGLPVRGVFF. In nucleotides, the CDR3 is TGTGCCAGCAGCTTAGGGCTCCCGGTAAGGGGAGTGTTTTTT.

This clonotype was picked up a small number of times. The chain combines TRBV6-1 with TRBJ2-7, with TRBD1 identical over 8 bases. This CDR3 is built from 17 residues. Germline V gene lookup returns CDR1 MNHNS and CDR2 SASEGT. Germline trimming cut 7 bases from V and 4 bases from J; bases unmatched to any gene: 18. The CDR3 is CASTTPSGTGDRYEQYF. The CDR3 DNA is TGTGCCAGCACTACCCCCTCCGGGACAGGAGACAGGTACGAGCAGTACTTC.

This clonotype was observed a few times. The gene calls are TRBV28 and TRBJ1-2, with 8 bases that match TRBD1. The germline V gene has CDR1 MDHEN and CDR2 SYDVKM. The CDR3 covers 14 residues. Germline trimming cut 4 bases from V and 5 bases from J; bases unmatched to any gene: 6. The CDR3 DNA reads TGTGCCAGCAGTTCGGGACAGGCTCCGTATGGCTACACCTTC. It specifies CASSSGQAPYGYTF.

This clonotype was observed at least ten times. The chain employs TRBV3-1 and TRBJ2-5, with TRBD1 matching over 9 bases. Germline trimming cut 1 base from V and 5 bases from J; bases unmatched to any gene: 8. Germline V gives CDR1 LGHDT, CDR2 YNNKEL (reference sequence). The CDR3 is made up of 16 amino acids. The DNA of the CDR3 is TGTGCCAGCAGCCAAGTGTTTAGGACAGGGGTTGAGACCCAGTACTTC. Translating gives CASSQVFRTGVETQYF.

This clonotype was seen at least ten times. The DNA of the CDR3 is TGTGCCAGCATCAAGAACCTGGGGGCGAGCTATGGCTACACCTTC. It codes for CASIKNLGASYGYTF. The chain has TRBV12-3 or TRBV12-4 and TRBJ1-2; weak D call: TRBD1 (6 bases). Trimming removed 7 bases at V and 4 bases at J, with 19 bases between. The CDR3 is 15 residues long.

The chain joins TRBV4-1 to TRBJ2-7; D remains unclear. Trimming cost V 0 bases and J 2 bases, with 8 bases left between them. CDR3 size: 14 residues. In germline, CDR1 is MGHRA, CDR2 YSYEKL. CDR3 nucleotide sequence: TGCGCCAGCAGCCAAGAGGCGGTAACCTACGAGCAGTACTTC. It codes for CASSQEAVTYEQYF.

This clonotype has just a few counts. The CDR3 is CASSFHMGAGELFF. CDR3 DNA: TGTGCCAGCAGCTTTCATATGGGCGCCGGGGAGCTGTTTTTT. The chain links TRBV5-5 to TRBJ2-2; D is unclear. The V gene's germline CDR1 is SGHKS and CDR2 YYEKEE (reference sequence). With 2 bases removed from V and 6 bases from J, the gap between germline ends came to 11 bases. The CDR3 loop spans 14 amino acids.

The CDR3 nucleotides read TGTGCCAGCAGTTTAGGGGTAGGGGGCGACGAAAAACTGTTTTTT. Translating gives CASSLGVGGDEKLFF. The chain is built from TRBV12-3 or TRBV12-4 and TRBJ1-4; the match to TRBD1 covers 7 bases. The CDR3 covers 15 residues. Trimming removed 1 base from V and 8 bases from J; junction bases left unmatched: 7.

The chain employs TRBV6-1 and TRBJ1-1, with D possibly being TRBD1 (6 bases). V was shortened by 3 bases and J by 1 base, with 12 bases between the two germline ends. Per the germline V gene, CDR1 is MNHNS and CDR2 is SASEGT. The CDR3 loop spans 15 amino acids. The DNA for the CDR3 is TGTGCCAGCAGTGAGAGAGGGGGGTCGAACACTGAAGCTTTCTTT. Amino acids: CASSERGGSNTEAFF.

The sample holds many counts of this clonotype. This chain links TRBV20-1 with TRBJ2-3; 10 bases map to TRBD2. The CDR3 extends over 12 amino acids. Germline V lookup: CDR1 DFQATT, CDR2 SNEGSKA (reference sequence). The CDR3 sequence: CRQAGGTDTQYF. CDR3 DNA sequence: TGCAGGCAAGCGGGAGGGACAGATACGCAGTATTTT.

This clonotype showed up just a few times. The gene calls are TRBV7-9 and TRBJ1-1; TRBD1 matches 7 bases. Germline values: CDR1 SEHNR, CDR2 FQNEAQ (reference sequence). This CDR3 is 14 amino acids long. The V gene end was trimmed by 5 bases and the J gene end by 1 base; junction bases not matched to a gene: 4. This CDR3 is CASSIQGGNTEAFF. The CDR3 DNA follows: TGTGCCAGCAGCATTCAGGGGGGGAACACTGAAGCTTTCTTT.

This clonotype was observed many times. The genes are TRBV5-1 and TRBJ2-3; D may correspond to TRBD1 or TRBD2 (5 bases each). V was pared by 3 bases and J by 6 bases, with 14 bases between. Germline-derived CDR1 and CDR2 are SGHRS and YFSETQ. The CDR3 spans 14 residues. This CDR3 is CASSSGTPKDTQYF. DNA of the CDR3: TGCGCCAGCAGCTCCGGGACCCCGAAGGATACGCAGTATTTT.

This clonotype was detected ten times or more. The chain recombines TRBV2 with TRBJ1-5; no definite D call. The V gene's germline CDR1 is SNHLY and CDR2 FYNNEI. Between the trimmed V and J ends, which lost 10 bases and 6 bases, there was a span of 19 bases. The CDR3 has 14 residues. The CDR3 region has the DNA TGTGCCACCCACGACGGGGATCCGGGTCAGCCCCAGCATTTT. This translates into CATHDGDPGQPQHF.

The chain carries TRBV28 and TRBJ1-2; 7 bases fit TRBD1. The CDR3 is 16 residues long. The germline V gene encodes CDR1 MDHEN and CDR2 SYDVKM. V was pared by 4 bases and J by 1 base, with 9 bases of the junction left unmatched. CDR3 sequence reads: CASSSSGRQGNYGYTF. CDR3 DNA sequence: TGTGCCAGCAGTTCTAGCGGGAGACAGGGTAACTATGGCTACACCTTC.

CDR3 region: CASSQVRVYTEAFF. In nucleotides, the CDR3 is TGTGCCAGCAGCCAAGTGAGGGTGTACACTGAAGCTTTCTTT. The chain has TRBV9 and TRBJ1-1; D not certain. V was cut by 4 bases and J by 3 bases, with 13 bases left in between. The V gene's germline CDR1 is SGDLS and CDR2 YYNGEE. The CDR3 extends over 14 amino acids.

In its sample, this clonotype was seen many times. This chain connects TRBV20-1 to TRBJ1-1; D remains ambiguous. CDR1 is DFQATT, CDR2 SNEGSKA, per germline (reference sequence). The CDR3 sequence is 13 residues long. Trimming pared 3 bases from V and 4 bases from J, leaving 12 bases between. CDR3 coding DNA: TGCAGTGCTAGTCCCAGCCCCGTCACTGAAGCTTTCTTT. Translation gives CSASPSPVTEAFF.

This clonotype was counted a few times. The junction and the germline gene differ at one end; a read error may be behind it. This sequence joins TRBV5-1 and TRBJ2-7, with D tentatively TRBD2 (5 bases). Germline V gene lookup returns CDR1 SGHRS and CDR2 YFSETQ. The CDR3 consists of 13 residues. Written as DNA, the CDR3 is TGCGCCAGCAGCCCCGGGCTTGACTACGAGCGGTACTTC. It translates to CASSPGLDYERYF.

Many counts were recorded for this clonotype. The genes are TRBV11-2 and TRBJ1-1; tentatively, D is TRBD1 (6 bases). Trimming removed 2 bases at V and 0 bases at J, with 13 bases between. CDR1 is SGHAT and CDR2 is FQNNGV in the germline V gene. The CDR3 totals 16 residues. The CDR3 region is CASSLFPRTVNTEAFF. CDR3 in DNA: TGTGCCAGCAGCTTATTTCCAAGGACAGTGAACACTGAAGCTTTCTTT. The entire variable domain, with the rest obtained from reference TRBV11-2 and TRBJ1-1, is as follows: EAGVAQSPRYKIIEKRQSVAFWCNPISGHATLYWYQQILGQGPKLLIQFQNNGVVDDSQLPKDRFSAERLKGVDSTLKIQPAKLEDSAVYLCASSLFPRTVNTEAFFGQGTRLTVV.

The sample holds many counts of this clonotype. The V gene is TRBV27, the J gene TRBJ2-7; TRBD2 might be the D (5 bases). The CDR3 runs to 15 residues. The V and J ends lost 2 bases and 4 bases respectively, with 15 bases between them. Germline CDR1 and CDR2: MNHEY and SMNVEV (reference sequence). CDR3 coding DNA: TGTGCCAGCAGTTTAAACGGGGTGGGTGCTTACGAGCAGTACTTC. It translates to CASSLNGVGAYEQYF.

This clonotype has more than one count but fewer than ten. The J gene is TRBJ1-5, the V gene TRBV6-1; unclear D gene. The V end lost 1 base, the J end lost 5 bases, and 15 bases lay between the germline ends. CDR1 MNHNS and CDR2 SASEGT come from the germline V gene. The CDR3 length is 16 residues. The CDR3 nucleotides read TGTGCCAGCAGTGAAGTGCGACTGATTGGCGATCAGCCCCAGCATTTT. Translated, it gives CASSEVRLIGDQPQHF.

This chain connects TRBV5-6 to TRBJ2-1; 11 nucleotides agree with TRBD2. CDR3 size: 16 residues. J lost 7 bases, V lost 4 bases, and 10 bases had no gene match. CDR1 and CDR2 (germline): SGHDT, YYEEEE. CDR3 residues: CASSHLSGRAKNEQFF. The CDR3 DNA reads TGTGCCAGCAGCCATCTTAGCGGGAGGGCCAAGAATGAGCAGTTCTTC.

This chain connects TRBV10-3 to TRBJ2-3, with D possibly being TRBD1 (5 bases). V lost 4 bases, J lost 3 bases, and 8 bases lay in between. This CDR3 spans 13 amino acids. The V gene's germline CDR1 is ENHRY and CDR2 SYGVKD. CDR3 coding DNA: TGTGCCATCAGTGGGACATCAACAGATACGCAGTATTTT. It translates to CAISGTSTDTQYF.

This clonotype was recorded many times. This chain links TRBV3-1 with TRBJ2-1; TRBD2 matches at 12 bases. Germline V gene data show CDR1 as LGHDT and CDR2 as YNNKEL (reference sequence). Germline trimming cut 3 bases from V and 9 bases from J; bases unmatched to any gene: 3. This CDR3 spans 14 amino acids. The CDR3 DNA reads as TGTGCCAGCAGCCAGACTAGCGGGAGTGTTGAGCAGTTCTTC. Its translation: CASSQTSGSVEQFF.

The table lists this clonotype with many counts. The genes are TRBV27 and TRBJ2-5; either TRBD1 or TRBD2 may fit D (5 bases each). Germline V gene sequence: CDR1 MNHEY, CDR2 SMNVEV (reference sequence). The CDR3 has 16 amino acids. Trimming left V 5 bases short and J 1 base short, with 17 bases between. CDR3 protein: CASSPYTGTIQETQYF. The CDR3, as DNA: TGTGCCAGCAGTCCATACACCGGGACCATCCAAGAGACCCAGTACTTC.

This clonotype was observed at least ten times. CDR3 in DNA: TGTGCCAGCAGTCAACCTGTGGAGGGCGCAGGGGCCAACGTCCTGACTTTC. It translates to CASSQPVEGAGANVLTF. The rearrangement links TRBV7-3 to TRBJ2-6; D perhaps matches TRBD2 (6 bases). Germline loops: CDR1 SGHTA, CDR2 FQGTGA. The V and J ends lost 6 bases and 4 bases respectively, with 19 bases between them. This CDR3 contains 17 residues.